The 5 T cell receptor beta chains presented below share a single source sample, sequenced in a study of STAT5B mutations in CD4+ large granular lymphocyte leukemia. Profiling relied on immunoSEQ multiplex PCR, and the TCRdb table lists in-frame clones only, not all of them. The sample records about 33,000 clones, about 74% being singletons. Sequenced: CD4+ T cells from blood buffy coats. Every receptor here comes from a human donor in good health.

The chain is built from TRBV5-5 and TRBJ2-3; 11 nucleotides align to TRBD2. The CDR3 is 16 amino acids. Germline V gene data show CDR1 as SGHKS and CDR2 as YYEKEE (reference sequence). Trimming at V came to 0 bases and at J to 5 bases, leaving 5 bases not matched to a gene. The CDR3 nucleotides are TGTGCCAGCAGCTTGGTGGTAGCGGGGGGGCGAGATACGCAGTATTTT. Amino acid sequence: CASSLVVAGGRDTQYF.

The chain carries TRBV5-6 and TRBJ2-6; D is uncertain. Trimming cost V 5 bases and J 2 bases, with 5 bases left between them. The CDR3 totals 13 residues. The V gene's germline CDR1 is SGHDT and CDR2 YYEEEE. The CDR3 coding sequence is TGTGCCAGCAGTTACACTGGGGCCAACGTCCTGACTTTC. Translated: CASSYTGANVLTF. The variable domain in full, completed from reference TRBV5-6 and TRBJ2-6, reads DAGVTQSPTHLIKTRGQQVTLRCSPKSGHDTVSWYQQALGQGPQFIFQYYEEEERQRGNFPDRFSGHQFPNYSSELNVNALLLGDSALYLCASSYTGANVLTFGAGSRLTVL.

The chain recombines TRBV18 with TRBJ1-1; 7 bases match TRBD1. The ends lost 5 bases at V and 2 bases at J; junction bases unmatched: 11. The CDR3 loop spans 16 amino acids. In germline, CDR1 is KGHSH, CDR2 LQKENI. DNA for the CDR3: TGTGCCAGCTCAGACCCAGGGACAGTCATTAACACTGAAGCTTTCTTT. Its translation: CASSDPGTVINTEAFF.

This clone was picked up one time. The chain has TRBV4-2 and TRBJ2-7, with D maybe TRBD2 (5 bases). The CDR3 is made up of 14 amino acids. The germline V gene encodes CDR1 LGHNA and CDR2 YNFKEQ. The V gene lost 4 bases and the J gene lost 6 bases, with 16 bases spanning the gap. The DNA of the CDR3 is TGTGCCAGCAGCCCCGACGGCCTAGAGGGCGAGCAGTACTTC. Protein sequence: CASSPDGLEGEQYF.

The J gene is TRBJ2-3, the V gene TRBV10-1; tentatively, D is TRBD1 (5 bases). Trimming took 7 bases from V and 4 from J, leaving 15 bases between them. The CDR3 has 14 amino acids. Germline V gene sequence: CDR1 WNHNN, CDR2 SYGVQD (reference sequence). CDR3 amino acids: CASTPWAGSDTQYF. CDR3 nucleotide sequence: TGCGCCAGCACTCCGTGGGCAGGGTCAGATACGCAGTATTTT.